One and the same sample provided the 20 T cell receptor beta chains below, sequenced in a study of OX40 agonist ivuxolimab in advanced cancers. Libraries were made using the immunoSEQ multiplex PCR assay. As stored in TCRdb, this immuneACCESS dataset retains in-frame rearrangements with V and J assigned. A fraction of the clones does not appear; measured against another copy, unresolved V genes explain less than half of the discrepancy, and the remainder lacks a known reason. A total of about 36,000 clones appear in this sample, 84% of them only once. Together, the top ten hold approximately 18% of the sample. The starting material was CD4+ or CD8+ T cells sorted from blood, obtained in a trial of the OX40 agonist ivuxolimab. The receptors were sampled from an adult with an advanced solid tumor such as melanoma, head and neck, liver or kidney cancer.

The V gene is TRBV27, the J gene TRBJ1-1; unclear D gene. Per the germline V gene, CDR1 is MNHEY and CDR2 is SMNVEV (reference sequence). V was cut by 5 bases and J by 4 bases, with 14 bases left in between. CDR3 length: 14 amino acids. Here the CDR3 DNA reads TGTGCCAGCAGTCCCCAGGAGATCGGCACTGAAGCTTTCTTT. Its protein is CASSPQEIGTEAFF.

The J gene is TRBJ2-3, the V gene TRBV4-1; 15 bases match TRBD2. Germline CDR1 reads MGHRA; CDR2 reads YSYEKL. Trimming at V came to 4 bases and at J to 1 base, leaving 12 bases not matched to a gene. The CDR3 has 20 amino acids. The CDR3 here is CASSPRTSGGAEYGTDTQYF. The DNA of the CDR3 is TGCGCCAGCAGCCCGCGGACTAGCGGGGGGGCGGAATACGGCACAGATACGCAGTATTTT.

J is TRBJ2-5 and V is TRBV5-1; 10 positions match TRBD1. Germline CDR1 SGHRS, CDR2 YFSETQ. Trimming took 0 bases from V and 5 from J; bases not matched to a gene: 10. This CDR3 comprises 17 residues. CDR3 sequence (DNA): TGCGCCAGCAGCTTGGATTGGACAGGGGGAATGGGGGAGACCCAGTACTTC. Amino acids: CASSLDWTGGMGETQYF. Full variable domain (outside the CDR3, taken from reference TRBV5-1 and TRBJ2-5): KAGVTQTPRYLIKTRGQQVTLSCSPISGHRSVSWYQQTPGQGLQFLFEYFSETQRNKGNFPGRFSGRQFSNSRSEMNVSTLELGDSALYLCASSLDWTGGMGETQYFGPGTRLLVL.

The chain combines TRBV2 with TRBJ1-5, with D maybe TRBD1 (6 bases). V was pared by 8 bases and J by 8 bases, with 19 bases between. Germline CDR1 SNHLY, CDR2 FYNNEI. The CDR3 totals 14 residues. CDR3 in DNA: TGTGCCAGCGGGGCAGGGGCCGCCTATAAGCCCCAGCATTTT. This translates into CASGAGAAYKPQHF.

The rearrangement joins TRBV27 to TRBJ2-5; 7 positions match TRBD2. In germline, CDR1 is MNHEY, CDR2 SMNVEV (reference sequence). The V and J ends lost 6 bases and 1 base, in that order; junction bases with no gene match: 11. The CDR3 extends over 16 amino acids. In DNA, the CDR3 is TGTGCCAGCAGCCTGACGGGAGGAGAACTCCAAGAGACCCAGTACTTC. It is translated as CASSLTGGELQETQYF.

J is TRBJ1-3 and V is TRBV28; TRBD1 matches 7 bases. This CDR3 region has 15 residues. J lost 7 bases, V lost 4 bases, and 10 bases had no gene match. Looked up from germline, CDR1 is MDHEN and CDR2 is SYDVKM. CDR3 in DNA: TGTGCCAGCAGTTCACAGGGGACATTTGGGAACACCATATATTTT. Its protein product is CASSSQGTFGNTIYF.

The rearrangement links TRBV27 to TRBJ2-1; 7 bases fit TRBD2. Losses at the gene ends were 2 bases for V and 4 bases for J; bases not matched to a gene: 5. The CDR3 runs 15 residues. In germline, CDR1 is MNHEY, CDR2 SMNVEV (reference sequence). CDR3 DNA sequence: TGTGCCAGCAGTTTAGGCGGGAGTCTTTACAATGAGCAGTTCTTC. This codes for CASSLGGSLYNEQFF.

The gene calls are TRBV27 and TRBJ1-2; D is uncertain. This CDR3 is 14 amino acids long. The V gene's germline CDR1 is MNHEY and CDR2 SMNVEV (reference sequence). Trimming left V 0 bases short and J 3 bases short, with 8 bases between. The CDR3 here is CASSLSGYYYGYTF. DNA of the CDR3: TGTGCCAGCAGTTTATCGGGCTATTACTATGGCTACACCTTC.

This rearrangement joins TRBV6-1 to TRBJ1-2; no clear D. CDR1 is MNHNS and CDR2 is SASEGT in the germline V gene. V was cut by 0 bases and J by 9 bases, with 14 bases left in between. The CDR3 extends over 14 amino acids. CDR3 sequence: CASSEALGSSSYTF. Here the CDR3 DNA reads TGTGCCAGCAGTGAAGCGCTTGGTTCCTCCAGCTACACCTTC.

This clone appeared a single time. The CDR3 sequence: CASSQGGNRNEQFF. The CDR3, as DNA: TGCGCCAGCAGCCAAGGAGGCAATCGCAATGAGCAGTTCTTC. The gene calls are TRBV4-1 and TRBJ2-1; the D is unclear. The germline V gene encodes CDR1 MGHRA and CDR2 YSYEKL. This CDR3 is built from 14 residues. V lost 1 base and J 6 bases, leaving 10 bases between the germline ends.

This clone was observed a single time. V gene TRBV25-1 combines with J gene TRBJ2-7; D is ambiguous. V dropped 0 bases and J dropped 2 bases, with 11 bases sitting between them. The germline CDR1 and CDR2 sequences are MGHDK and SYGVNS. This CDR3 comprises 15 residues. CDR3 in DNA: TGTGCCAGCAGTGAATATATAACCGAGCCCTACGAGCAGTACTTC. Translating gives CASSEYITEPYEQYF.

J is TRBJ2-7 and V is TRBV7-2, with 9 bases that match TRBD2. CDR3 length: 14 residues. After removal of 1 base from V and 3 bases from J, the junction contained 1 base not matched to a gene. CDR1 and CDR2 from the germline V gene are SGHTA and FQGNSA. CDR3 protein: CASSLGLAVYEQYF. The CDR3 DNA reads as TGTGCCAGCAGCTTAGGACTAGCGGTCTACGAGCAGTACTTC.

The rearrangement joins TRBV5-6 to TRBJ2-5; no firm D call. Per germline, CDR1 SGHDT and CDR2 YYEEEE. The V end lost 6 bases, the J end lost 5 bases, and 17 bases lay between the germline ends. The CDR3 covers 14 residues. The CDR3 here is CASTLGTVAETQYF. In DNA form, the CDR3 reads TGTGCCAGCACCCTCGGAACGGTGGCGGAGACCCAGTACTTC.

The chain combines TRBV7-8 with TRBJ2-2; no clear D gene. CDR3 length: 17 amino acids. Trimming stripped 0 bases from V and 2 bases from J, with 13 bases between. Germline V CDR1 and CDR2: SGHVS, FQNEAQ. In nucleotides, the CDR3 is TGTGCCAGCAGCTTAGCTTGGTTTAGGGAAAACACCGGGGAGCTGTTTTTT. It encodes CASSLAWFRENTGELFF.

V usage is TRBV27 and J usage is TRBJ2-6; D call uncertain. The CDR3 consists of 13 residues. Per germline, CDR1 MNHEY and CDR2 SMNVEV (reference sequence). V was trimmed by 5 bases and J by 0 bases, leaving 2 bases between them. The chain's CDR3 is CASSISGANVLTF. Written as DNA, the CDR3 is TGTGCCAGCAGTATCTCTGGGGCCAACGTCCTGACTTTC.

The sample holds a few counts of this clone. CDR3 sequence (DNA): TGTGCCAGCAGCCCGGGACTTGAAGCTTTCTTT. It codes for CASSPGLEAFF. The chain recombines TRBV9 with TRBJ1-1; a weak D match, TRBD1 (5 bases). The CDR3 has 11 residues. Trimming stripped 4 bases from V and 7 bases from J, with 8 bases between. Germline V CDR1 and CDR2: SGDLS, YYNGEE.

The V call is TRBV19, the J call TRBJ2-1; tentatively, D is TRBD1 or TRBD2 (6 bases each). Germline lookup yields CDR1 LNHDA and CDR2 SQIVND (reference sequence). The CDR3 is 15 amino acids. V was pared by 10 bases and J by 0 bases, with 16 bases between. CDR3 DNA: TGTGCCACCACCGGGGGCCCTAGCTCCTACAATGAGCAGTTCTTC. Amino acids: CATTGGPSSYNEQFF. Full variable domain (rest looked up from reference TRBV19 and TRBJ2-1): DGGITQSPKYLFRKEGQNVTLSCEQNLNHDAMYWYRQDPGQGLRLIYYSQIVNDFQKGDIAEGYSVSREKKESFPLTVTSAQKNPTAFYLCATTGGPSSYNEQFFGPGTRLTVL.

The chain has TRBV20-1 and TRBJ2-1, with D uncertain. Germline-derived CDR1 and CDR2 are DFQATT and SNEGSKA (reference sequence). The CDR3 extends over 11 amino acids. Between the trimmed V and J ends, which lost 8 bases and 7 bases, there was a span of 12 bases. CDR3 nucleotides: TGCAGTACGATAGATGGGAATGAGCAGTTCTTC. The encoded protein is CSTIDGNEQFF.

The V gene is TRBV6-1, the J gene TRBJ2-1; TRBD1 aligns across 7 bases. Germline CDR1 MNHNS, CDR2 SASEGT. The CDR3 is 15 amino acids. V lost 3 bases, J lost 2 bases, and 4 bases stayed unmatched. The CDR3 spells CASSDSGTAYNEQFF. The CDR3 DNA reads as TGTGCCAGCAGTGATTCCGGGACAGCCTACAATGAGCAGTTCTTC.

The chain links TRBV10-3 to TRBJ2-2, with 11 positions matching TRBD2. This CDR3 has 12 residues. Germline V gene sequence: CDR1 ENHRY, CDR2 SYGVKD. DNA for the CDR3: TGTGTCACTCGTCTAGGACTAGCGGGGCTGTTTTTT. Its protein product is CVTRLGLAGLFF.